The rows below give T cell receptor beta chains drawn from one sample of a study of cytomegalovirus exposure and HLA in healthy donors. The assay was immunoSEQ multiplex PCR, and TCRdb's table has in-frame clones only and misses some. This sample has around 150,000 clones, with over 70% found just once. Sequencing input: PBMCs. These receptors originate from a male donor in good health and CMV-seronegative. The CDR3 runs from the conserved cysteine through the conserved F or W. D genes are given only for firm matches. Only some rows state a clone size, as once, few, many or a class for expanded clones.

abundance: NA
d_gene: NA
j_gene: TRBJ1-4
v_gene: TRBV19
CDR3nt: TGTGCCAGTAGTATAGATCGAAGAGTACAACTGTTTTTT
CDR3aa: CASSIDRRVQLFF

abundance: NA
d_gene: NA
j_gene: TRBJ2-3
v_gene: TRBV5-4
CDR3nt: TGTGCCAGCAGCTTGGGGCCCTTTAGCACAGATACGCAGTATTTT
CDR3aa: CASSLGPFSTDTQYF

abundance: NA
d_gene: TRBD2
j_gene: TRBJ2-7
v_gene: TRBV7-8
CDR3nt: TGTGCCAGCAGCCCCCGTAGGCCACTAGCGGGGGGTACGTACGAGCAGTACTTC
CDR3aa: CASSPRRPLAGGTYEQYF

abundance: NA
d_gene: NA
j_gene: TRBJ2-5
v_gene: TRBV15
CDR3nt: TGTGCCACCAGCAGGCTGTTGGAGCAGTACTTC
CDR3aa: CATSRLLEQYF

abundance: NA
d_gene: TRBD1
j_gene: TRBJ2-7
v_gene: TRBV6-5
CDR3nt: TGTGCCAGCACCTCCGGGACAGGGATCTACGAGCAGTACTTC
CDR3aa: CASTSGTGIYEQYF

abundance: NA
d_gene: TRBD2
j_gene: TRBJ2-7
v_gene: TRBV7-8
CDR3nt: TGTGCCAGCACAACGAGCGGGAGCACCTACGAGCAGTACTTC
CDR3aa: CASTTSGSTYEQYF

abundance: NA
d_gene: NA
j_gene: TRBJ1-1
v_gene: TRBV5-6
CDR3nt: TGTGCCAGCAGCTTGGAAGGGGTCACTGAAGCTTTCTTT
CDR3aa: CASSLEGVTEAFF

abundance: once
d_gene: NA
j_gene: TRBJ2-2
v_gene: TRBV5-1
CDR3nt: TGCGCCAGCAGCTTGGGGAACAGGGTAGTCTCCGGGGAGCTGTTTTTT
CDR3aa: CASSLGNRVVSGELFF

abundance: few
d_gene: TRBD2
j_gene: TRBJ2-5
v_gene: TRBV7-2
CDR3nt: TGTGCCAGCAGCTTGTCGAGCGGGAGGATAGAGACCCAGTACTTC
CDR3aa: CASSLSSGRIETQYF

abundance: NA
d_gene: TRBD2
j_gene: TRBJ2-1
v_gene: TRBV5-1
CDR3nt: TGCGCCAGCAGCGTCACAGCGGGAGGGCCATACAATGAGCAGTTCTTC
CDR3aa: CASSVTAGGPYNEQFF

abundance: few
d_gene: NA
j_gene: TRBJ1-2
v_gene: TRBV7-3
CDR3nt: TGTGCCAGCAGCTTAGGGCAGGGAGGCTATGGCTACACCTTC
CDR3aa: CASSLGQGGYGYTF

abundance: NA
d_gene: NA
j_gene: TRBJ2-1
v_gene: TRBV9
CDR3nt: TGTGCCAGCAGCGTAGAAGGTGGGGCCAATGAGCAGTTCTTC
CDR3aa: CASSVEGGANEQFF

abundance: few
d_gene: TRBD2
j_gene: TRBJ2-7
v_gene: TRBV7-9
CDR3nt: TGTGCCAGCAGCTTCCCGGACACGGGACTAGAGTCATTATCGGGGCAGTACTTC
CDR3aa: CASSFPDTGLESLSGQYF

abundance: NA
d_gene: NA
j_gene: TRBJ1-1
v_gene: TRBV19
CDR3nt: TGTGCCAGTAGTATTAAGGCCAGGAGAGGGACTGAAGCTTTCTTT
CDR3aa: CASSIKARRGTEAFF

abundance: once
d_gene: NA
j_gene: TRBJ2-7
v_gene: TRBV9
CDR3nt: TGTGCCAGCAGCCCAAGGCATCAGGGAGGAGACGAGCAGTACTTC
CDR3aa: CASSPRHQGGDEQYF

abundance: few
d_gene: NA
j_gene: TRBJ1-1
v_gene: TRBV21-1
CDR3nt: TGTGCCAGCAGCAAAACTACGGGACAGGGGACGAACACTGAAGCTTTCTTT
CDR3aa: CASSKTTGQGTNTEAFF

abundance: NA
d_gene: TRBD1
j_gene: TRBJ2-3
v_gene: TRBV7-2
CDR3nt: TGTGCCAGCAGCGCGCCGGGACAGTCCACAGATACGCAGTATTTT
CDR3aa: CASSAPGQSTDTQYF

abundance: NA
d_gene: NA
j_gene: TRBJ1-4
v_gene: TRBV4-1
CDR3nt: TGCGCCAGCAGCCTAGCGAGTCGGGAAAAACTGTTTTTT
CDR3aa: CASSLASREKLFF

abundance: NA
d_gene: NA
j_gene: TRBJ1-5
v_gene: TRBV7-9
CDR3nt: TGTGCCAGCAGCCGGGGGGGGGCCCAGCATTTT
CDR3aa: CASSRGGAQHF

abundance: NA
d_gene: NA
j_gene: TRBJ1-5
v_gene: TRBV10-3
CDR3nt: TGTGCCATCAGCCAGGCAGGGTCCAATCAGCCCCAGCATTTT
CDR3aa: CAISQAGSNQPQHF

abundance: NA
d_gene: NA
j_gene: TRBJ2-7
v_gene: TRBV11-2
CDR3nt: TGTGCCAGCAGCCGGGTGTATGGAGCGTACGAGCAGTACTTC
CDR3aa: CASSRVYGAYEQYF

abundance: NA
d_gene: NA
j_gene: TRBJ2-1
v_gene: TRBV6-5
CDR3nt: TGTGCCAGCAGACACCGCCTCTACAATGAGCAGTTCTTC
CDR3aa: CASRHRLYNEQFF

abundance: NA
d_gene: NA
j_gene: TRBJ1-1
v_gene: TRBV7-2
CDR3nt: TGTGCCAGCAGCTTAGGCCCAGACACTGAAGCTTTCTTT
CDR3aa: CASSLGPDTEAFF

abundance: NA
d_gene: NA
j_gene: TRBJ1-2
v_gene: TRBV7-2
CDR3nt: TGTGCCAGCAGCTTACAGGGGCCCGAATCCTATGGCTACACCTTC
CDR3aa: CASSLQGPESYGYTF